The entry that follows covers one TCR beta chain sequence. Its antigen is still unknown. Then a second PCR, running roughly 7 to 11 cycles, was carried out with a sample-barcoded 5' primer and a J-beta primer mix. TCRdb itself ran the 5' RACE reads through MiXCR, one entry per CDR3 protein. The sample lists about 670,000 distinct CDR3 sequences; roughly half were seen once. The record originates from a study of blood T cells in healthy people across ages. Isolated per sample were at least 7 million PBMCs. The CDR3 has 16 amino acids. The trim removed 0 bases at V and 10 bases at J, leaving 7 bases unmatched. CDR1 and CDR2 from the germline V gene are LGHDT and YNNKEL (reference sequence). Findings of the study overall: There were more naive CD4+ cells and higher diversity in long-lived donors than in aged donors. As age increased, TCR beta diversity per million T cells fell in a roughly linear fashion.

This TCR was sampled from an elderly woman in good health. Sequencing was done on a sample of blood. The rearrangement links TRBV3-1 to TRBJ1-6; 9 bases agree with TRBD1. The CDR3 bases are TGTGCCAGCAGCCAAGAAGTTGGGACAGGGATATCACCCCTCCACTTT. Residues: CASSQEVGTGISPLHF.